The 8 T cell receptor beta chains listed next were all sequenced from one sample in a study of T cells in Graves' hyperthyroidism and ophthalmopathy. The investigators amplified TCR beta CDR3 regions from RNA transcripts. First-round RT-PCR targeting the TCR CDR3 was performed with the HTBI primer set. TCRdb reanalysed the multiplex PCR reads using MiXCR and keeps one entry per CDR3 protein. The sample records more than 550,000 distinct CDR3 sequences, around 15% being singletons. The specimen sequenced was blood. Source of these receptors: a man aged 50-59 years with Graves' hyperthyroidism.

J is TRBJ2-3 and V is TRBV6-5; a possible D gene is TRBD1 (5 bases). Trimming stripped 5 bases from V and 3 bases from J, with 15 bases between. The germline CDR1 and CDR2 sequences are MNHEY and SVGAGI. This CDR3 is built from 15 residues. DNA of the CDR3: TGTGCCAGCAGTCCTCGACAGCCACCAACAGATACGCAGTATTTT. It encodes CASSPRQPPTDTQYF.

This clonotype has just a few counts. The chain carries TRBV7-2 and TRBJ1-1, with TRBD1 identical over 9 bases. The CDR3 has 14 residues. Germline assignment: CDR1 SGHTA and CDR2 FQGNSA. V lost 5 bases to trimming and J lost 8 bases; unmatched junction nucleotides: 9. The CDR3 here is CASSPQPGQGEAFF. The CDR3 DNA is TGTGCCAGCAGCCCACAGCCGGGACAGGGCGAAGCTTTCTTT.

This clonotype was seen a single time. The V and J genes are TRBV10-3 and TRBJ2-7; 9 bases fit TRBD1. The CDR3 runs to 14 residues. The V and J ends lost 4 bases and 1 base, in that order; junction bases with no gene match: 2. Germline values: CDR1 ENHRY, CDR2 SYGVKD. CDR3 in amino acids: CAISVGQGSYEQYF. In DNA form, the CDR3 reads TGTGCCATCAGTGTGGGACAGGGATCCTACGAGCAGTACTTC.

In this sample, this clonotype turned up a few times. The CDR3 protein is CASSLRYAGGTYEQYF. The CDR3 DNA is TGTGCCAGCAGCCTACGATACGCGGGAGGGACCTACGAGCAGTACTTC. The rearrangement uses TRBV7-2 and TRBJ2-7, with 9 bases identical to TRBD2. Germline V gene data show CDR1 as SGHTA and CDR2 as FQGNSA. The V segment lost 5 bases and the J segment 2 bases; nucleotides outside the gene matches: 10. This CDR3 has 16 amino acids.

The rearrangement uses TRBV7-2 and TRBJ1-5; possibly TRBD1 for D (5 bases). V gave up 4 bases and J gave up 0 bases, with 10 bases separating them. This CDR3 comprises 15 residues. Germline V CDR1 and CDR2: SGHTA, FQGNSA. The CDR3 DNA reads TGTGCCAGCAGCTCCGGGACGTATAGCAATCAGCCCCAGCATTTT. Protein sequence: CASSSGTYSNQPQHF.

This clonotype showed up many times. The CDR3, as DNA: TGCGCCAGCAGGGGTGAGTGGCGGGGTTCCTACGAGCAGTACTTC. This sequence encodes CASRGEWRGSYEQYF. This chain uses TRBV5-1 with TRBJ2-7, with a tentative D call TRBD2 (6 bases). This CDR3 is built from 15 residues. V lost 5 bases to trimming and J lost 1 base, with 16 bases between them. CDR1 is SGHRS, CDR2 YFSETQ, per germline.

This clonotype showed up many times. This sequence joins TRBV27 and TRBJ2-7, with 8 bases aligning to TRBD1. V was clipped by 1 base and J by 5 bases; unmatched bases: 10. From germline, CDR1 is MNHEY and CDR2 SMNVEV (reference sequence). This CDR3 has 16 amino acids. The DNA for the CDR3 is TGTGCCAGCAGTTTATTGCAGTTGACAGGGGTCCACGAGCAGTACTTC. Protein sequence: CASSLLQLTGVHEQYF.

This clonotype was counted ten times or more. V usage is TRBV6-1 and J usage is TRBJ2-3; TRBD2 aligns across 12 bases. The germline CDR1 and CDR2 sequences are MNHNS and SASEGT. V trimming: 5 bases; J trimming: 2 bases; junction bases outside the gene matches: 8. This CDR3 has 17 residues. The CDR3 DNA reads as TGTGCCAGCAGTAAAGAGGGACTAGCGGGCCTCACAGATACGCAGTATTTT. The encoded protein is CASSKEGLAGLTDTQYF.